This T cell receptor beta chain was recovered during a study of cytomegalovirus exposure and HLA in healthy donors. The PCR employed 60 Vbeta primers together with 13 Jbeta primers. TCRdb keeps only in-frame clones here, not all; method: immunoSEQ multiplex PCR. The table lists about 83,000 clones, roughly 76% of them singletons, with around 1.9% in the top ten. This clone came up a few times. V was pared by 1 base and J by 6 bases, with 12 bases between. This CDR3 has 15 amino acids. Per germline, CDR1 MNHNS and CDR2 SASEGT. This TCR was recovered from a woman in her twenties or thirties in good health and CMV-seronegative. The sequenced material came from PBMCs. The chain uses TRBV6-1 and TRBJ1-4, with a weak D call TRBD1 (6 bases). The CDR3 sequence: CASSEVGGRDEKLFF. The CDR3 DNA reads TGTGCCAGCAGTGAAGTCGGGGGGCGAGATGAAAAACTGTTTTTT.